The clone carrying this T cell receptor (beta chain) was seen a few times. Its antigen is undetermined. Researchers collected ten milliliters of peripheral blood from every single donor. This record comes from a study of blood T cells in healthy people across ages. Study details: About one barcoded beta molecule was captured per two T cells (by template switching).

Sample-barcoded 5' priming and a J-beta primer mix drove a second PCR of roughly 6 to 12 cycles. Every cDNA molecule carried a tag from a template-switch adaptor bearing 12 random nucleotides. TCRdb used MiXCR to reprocess the 5' RACE reads, holding one entry per CDR3 protein. The sample lists some 290,000 distinct CDR3 sequences; about 25% were seen once. Study findings and constraints: As age increased, TCR beta diversity per million T cells fell in a roughly linear fashion.

The specimen was blood. This sequence originates from a woman in her seventies in good health.

This CDR3 reads CASSGRGQGTAYEQYF. For the CDR3, the DNA is TGCGCCAGCAGCGGAAGAGGACAGGGGACGGCCTACGAGCAGTACTTC. The chain combines TRBV5-1 with TRBJ2-7, with TRBD1 identical over 9 bases. After removal of 4 bases from V and 2 bases from J, the junction contained 10 bases not matched to a gene. This CDR3 region has 16 residues. The germline CDR1 and CDR2 sequences are SGHRS and YFSETQ.